This T cell receptor (beta chain) was found in a study of technical replicates of blood from several donors. The assay was immunoSEQ multiplex PCR, and TCRdb's table has in-frame clones only and misses some. The sample lists some 93,000 clones; around 96% were seen once. The CDR3 spans 15 residues. V was pared by 5 bases and J by 1 base, with 7 bases of the junction left unmatched. Germline values: CDR1 SGHTA, CDR2 FQGNSA. The source is a human donor in good health. The V and J genes are TRBV7-2 and TRBJ1-1; 7 bases align to TRBD1. Sequencing was done on a sample of T cells isolated from PBMCs. CDR3 DNA sequence: TGTGCCAGCAGCCCGCGGCAGGGGGGGAACACTGAAGCTTTCTTT. It yields the protein CASSPRQGGNTEAFF.